The 24 T cell receptor beta chains below all came from one sample that was sequenced in a study of T cells in Graves' hyperthyroidism and ophthalmopathy. RNA transcripts were the template for amplifying TCR beta CDR3 regions. The primer set for the first-round RT-PCR of the TCR CDR3 was HTBI. TCRdb re-derived calls from the multiplex PCR reads in MiXCR, one entry per CDR3 protein. The table has 540,000 or so distinct CDR3 sequences, roughly 50% seen once. What was sequenced was peripheral blood or thyroid tissue (not recorded which). All receptors come from an adult woman with Graves' disease, either hyperthyroidism or ophthalmopathy (not recorded which).

This clonotype was picked up a small number of times. This may come from a read error, since a much larger clone is one base off. The J gene is TRBJ1-5, the V gene TRBV20-1; 7 nucleotides line up with TRBD1. The germline V gene has CDR1 DFQATT and CDR2 SNEGSKA (reference sequence). The CDR3 totals 16 residues. The CDR3 DNA sequence: TGCAGTGCTAGTCGCACGACAGGGTATAGCAATCATCCCCAGCATTTT. Its protein product is CSASRTTGYSNHPQHF.

As regards this clonotype: One junction end does not reproduce the germline sequence, and a read error may be involved. The chain couples TRBV7-9 to TRBJ2-7, with D possibly called TRBD1 or TRBD2 (5 bases each). Germline CDR1 SEHNR, CDR2 FQNEAQ (reference sequence). The CDR3 consists of 14 residues. CDR3 DNA: TGTGCCAGCTCGGGACGGCCGAACACCGGGGAGCTGTACTTC. This codes for CASSGRPNTGELYF.

This clonotype was seen once. The CDR3 sequence: CASTPQVGRYGYTF. CDR3 in DNA: TGTGCCAGTACCCCCCAAGTAGGGCGGTATGGCTACACCTTC. The chain links TRBV19 to TRBJ1-2; D is uncertain. V lost 7 bases and J 5 bases, leaving 17 bases between the germline ends. This CDR3 contains 14 residues. CDR1 is LNHDA and CDR2 is SQIVND in the germline V gene (reference sequence).

The gene calls are TRBV2 and TRBJ2-7, with 10 bases fitting TRBD1. CDR3 length equals 16 residues. V gave up 5 bases and J gave up 3 bases; unmatched junction bases: 10. Germline CDR1 and CDR2: SNHLY and FYNNEI. This CDR3 is CASSTQTGGYGYEQYF. The CDR3 DNA follows: TGTGCCAGCAGTACTCAGACAGGGGGCTATGGCTACGAGCAGTACTTC.

V usage is TRBV10-3 and J usage is TRBJ1-4; TRBD1 agrees at 9 bases. The CDR3 runs 13 residues. CDR1 and CDR2 from the germline V gene are ENHRY and SYGVKD. V lost 10 bases and J lost 8; bases outside the gene matches: 8. This CDR3 is CATSWGQGEKLFF. The CDR3 region has the DNA TGTGCCACCTCTTGGGGACAGGGCGAAAAACTGTTTTTT.

Here the CDR3 reads CASGLGWPGELFF. DNA of the CDR3: TGTGCTAGTGGTCTAGGGTGGCCCGGGGAGCTGTTTTTT. V is TRBV12-5 and J is TRBJ2-2, with D unclear. V lost 5 bases and J 6 bases, leaving 10 bases between the germline ends. The CDR3 loop spans 13 amino acids. The germline V gene has CDR1 LGHNT and CDR2 FRNRAP.

CDR3 DNA sequence: TGCGCCAGCAGTGACAGTACTGAAAAACTGTTTTTT. It specifies CASSDSTEKLFF. V is TRBV10-2 and J is TRBJ1-4, with unresolved D. The germline V gene encodes CDR1 WSHSY and CDR2 SAAADI. V was cut by 3 bases and J by 7 bases, with 6 bases left in between. The CDR3 is 12 amino acids.

The chain joins TRBV2 to TRBJ1-5; D unclear. The CDR3 runs 13 residues. From germline, CDR1 is SNHLY and CDR2 FYNNEI. CDR3 nucleotides: TGTGCTAGCCTTGGGCAGGAATATCAGCCCCAGCATTTT. Translating it yields CASLGQEYQPQHF.

Ten or more counts support this clonotype. The V call is TRBV9, the J call TRBJ1-1; the match to TRBD1 covers 8 bases. The CDR3 has 15 residues. In germline, CDR1 is SGDLS, CDR2 YYNGEE. V was clipped by 3 bases and J by 3 bases; unmatched bases: 7. CDR3 in amino acids: CASSDRTGMDTEAFF. The CDR3 DNA is TGTGCCAGCAGCGATAGGACAGGGATGGACACTGAAGCTTTCTTT.

Many counts were recorded for this clonotype. The chain links TRBV2 to TRBJ2-7; D is perhaps TRBD2 (7 bases). V lost 6 bases to trimming and J lost 3 bases, with 15 bases between them. The CDR3 spans 14 residues. The V gene's germline CDR1 is SNHLY and CDR2 FYNNEI. In DNA, the CDR3 is TGTGCCAGCAGCGACGCAGGGGAGGGCTACGAGCAGTACTTC. Its protein is CASSDAGEGYEQYF.

As for this clonotype: A read error is possible here, since a much larger clone lies one base away. The chain uses TRBV19 and TRBJ1-5, with D perhaps matching TRBD1 (6 bases). V was cut by 3 bases and J by 9 bases, with 18 bases left in between. Germline CDR1 and CDR2: LNHDA and SQIVND (reference sequence). The CDR3 has 15 residues. In DNA, the CDR3 is TGTGCCAGTAGTATTCCCGTACAGGGTCTAACGCCCCAGCATTTT. It encodes CASSIPVQGLTPQHF.

There are many counts of this clonotype. The chain uses TRBV7-3 and TRBJ2-6; D remains ambiguous. Germline V gene sequence: CDR1 SGHTA, CDR2 FQGTGA. Trimming removed 1 base from V and 0 bases from J, with 10 bases in between. This CDR3 has 17 residues. The DNA of the CDR3 is TGTGCCAGCAGCTTAAATGGTGATAGCTCTGGGGCCAACGTCCTGACTTTC. This sequence encodes CASSLNGDSSGANVLTF. The variable domain in full, with the rest retrieved from reference TRBV7-3 and TRBJ2-6, is GAGVSQTPSNKVTEKGKYVELRCDPISGHTALYWYRQSLGQGPEFLIYFQGTGAADDSGLPNDRFFAVRPEGSVSTLKIQRTERGDSAVYLCASSLNGDSSGANVLTFGAGSRLTVL.

This clonotype has just a few counts. This rearrangement joins TRBV5-1 to TRBJ2-7; maybe TRBD1 (6 bases). CDR1 and CDR2 from the germline V gene are SGHRS and YFSETQ. The CDR3 covers 14 residues. Trimming took 4 bases from V and 2 from J, leaving 13 bases between them. CDR3 residues: CASSRLDSAYEQYF. The CDR3 nucleotides read TGCGCCAGCAGCCGCCTGGACAGTGCCTACGAGCAGTACTTC.

The chain joins TRBV11-2 to TRBJ2-7; D is uncertain. Germline V CDR1 and CDR2: SGHAT, FQNNGV. There are 14 residues in the CDR3. Trimming stripped 7 bases from V and 7 bases from J, with 20 bases between. Here the CDR3 reads CASTTDIGSREQYF. The CDR3 DNA reads TGTGCCAGCACCACTGACATAGGTTCTCGGGAGCAGTACTTC.

With respect to this clonotype: A much bigger clone sits one base away, suggesting this may be a read error. The rearrangement joins TRBV4-1 to TRBJ1-4; possibly TRBD1 for D (6 bases). V lost 7 bases, J lost 3 bases, and 18 bases lay in between. CDR1 is MGHRA, CDR2 YSYEKL, per germline. The CDR3 is made up of 16 amino acids. The CDR3 DNA reads TGCGCCAGCAACGGACTGGGGGGCCAGGCTAATGAAAAACTGTTTTTT. It encodes CASNGLGGQANEKLFF.

Notes on this clonotype: The conserved final phenylalanine or tryptophan is absent from the CDR3, which likely points to a read error. No DNA is shown, since the ends of the CDR3 on it are uncertain; the CDR3 is the one TCRdb lists. This chain connects TRBV19 to TRBJ1-2; the table's TRBD1 call for D was not verified on the DNA. The CDR3 spans 10 amino acids, including both terminal residues. Germline V gene data show CDR1 as LNHDA and CDR2 as SQIVND (reference sequence). CDR3 in amino acids: CASREQGVAY.

To note about this clonotype: A read error may account for a junction end that differs from germline. The CDR3 coding sequence is TGTGCCAGCAGCCTAGGGACAGGTTATACCTACGAGCAGTACTTC. Residues: CASSLGTGYTYEQYF. This chain connects TRBV5-1 to TRBJ2-7; TRBD1 matches at 8 bases. Per germline, CDR1 SGHRS and CDR2 YFSETQ. The CDR3 length is 15 residues.

In this sample, this clonotype turned up many times. This rearrangement joins TRBV18 to TRBJ2-5; D is uncertain. Trimming stripped 2 bases from V and 2 bases from J, with 9 bases between. Germline loops: CDR1 KGHSH, CDR2 LQKENI. The CDR3 runs 14 residues. In DNA, the CDR3 is TGTGCCAGCTCACCAAGGTCTGAACAAGAGACCCAGTACTTC. Translating gives CASSPRSEQETQYF.

The chain has TRBV7-9 and TRBJ1-1; 8 bases align to TRBD1. Germline CDR1 reads SEHNR; CDR2 reads FQNEAQ (reference sequence). J lost 1 base, V lost 5 bases, and 6 bases had no gene match. The CDR3 contains 15 residues. The CDR3: CASSILGTGNTEAFF. DNA of the CDR3: TGTGCCAGCAGCATACTAGGGACAGGGAACACTGAAGCTTTCTTT.

The rearrangement links TRBV4-2 to TRBJ1-2, with 9 nucleotides matching TRBD1. The CDR3 extends over 15 amino acids. V lost 4 bases, J lost 6 bases, and 9 bases stayed unmatched. The germline V gene has CDR1 LGHNA and CDR2 YNFKEQ. The CDR3: CASSPTPGQGNGYTF. The CDR3 DNA reads TGTGCCAGCAGCCCTACCCCGGGACAGGGAAATGGCTACACCTTC.

In this sample, this clonotype turned up many times. The chain recombines TRBV6-5 with TRBJ1-5; D gene uncertain. The CDR3 spans 14 residues. The germline CDR1 and CDR2 sequences are MNHEY and SVGAGI. The germline V and J ends were trimmed by 7 bases and 3 bases, with 13 bases remaining between them. This chain's CDR3 is CASTPRGPNQPQHF. The CDR3 DNA sequence: TGTGCCAGCACCCCCAGAGGGCCCAATCAGCCCCAGCATTTT.

The J gene is TRBJ2-7, the V gene TRBV10-3; TRBD2 matches 9 bases. CDR1 and CDR2 (germline): ENHRY, SYGVKD. V shed 6 bases and J 5 bases; nucleotides not matched to a gene: 8. The length of the CDR3 is 14 residues. CDR3 sequence: CAISLGLALNEQYF. The CDR3 DNA reads TGTGCCATCAGCTTGGGACTAGCTTTGAACGAGCAGTACTTC.

J is TRBJ2-6 and V is TRBV12-3 or TRBV12-4; 7 positions match TRBD1. This CDR3 region has 18 residues. Trimming cost V 4 bases and J 0 bases; bases outside gene matches: 9. The CDR3 DNA follows: TGTGCCAGCAGTTGGCCGGGACAGAACAGCTCTGGGGCCAACGTCCTGACTTTC. It codes for CASSWPGQNSSGANVLTF.

This chain uses TRBV10-3 with TRBJ2-5, with TRBD2 matching over 14 bases. CDR3 length: 14 amino acids. From germline, CDR1 is ENHRY and CDR2 SYGVKD. V lost 10 bases and J lost 2; bases outside the gene matches: 3. CDR3 sequence: CATTSGRVQETQYF. Here the CDR3 DNA reads TGTGCCACGACTAGCGGGAGGGTTCAAGAGACCCAGTACTTC.